Described below is a single T cell receptor beta chain sequence and its context. Its antigen is unknown. The data originate from a study of a mutant IDH1 vaccine in newly diagnosed glioma. Across the whole study: Therapy received beforehand was radiotherapy, temozolomide, or both, with most patients given both. Notes on the study in general: Any relationship between pseudoprogression and changes in top peripheral T cell clonotypes seemed absent.

Data came from immunoSEQ multiplex PCR; TCRdb stores just in-frame clones and leaves some out. The sample carries approximately 70,000 clones, 84% recorded once. Time point in this sample: week 23, last vaccination. Vaccination used 300 ug of mutant IDH1 20-mer peptide per dose, with topical imiquimod. The TCR originated in a man aged 18 to 30 with glioma. The source material was PBMCs, sampled from a glioma patient whose treatment included an IDH1 peptide vaccine.

This chain's CDR3 is CASSYSTRGTGELFF. In nucleotides, the CDR3 is TGTGCCAGCAGTTACTCGACGAGGGGCACCGGGGAGCTGTTTTTT. The genes are TRBV6-5 and TRBJ2-2; the D call may be TRBD1 or TRBD2 (5 bases each). The CDR3 is 15 residues long. Germline V gene lookup returns CDR1 MNHEY and CDR2 SVGAGI. Between the trimmed V and J ends, which lost 0 bases and 4 bases, there was a span of 9 bases.